This TCR beta chain was recorded in a study of blood T cell repertoires in COVID-19. On the study more broadly: Both acute and convalescent COVID-19 samples were obtained from the United States, Italy and Spain. PBMCs, B-cell-depleted T cells, or T cells provided the cDNA or gDNA that made up the material.

The CDR3 covers 14 residues. Germline lookup yields CDR1 SGHNT and CDR2 YYREEE (reference sequence). V shed 0 bases and J shed 13 bases, with 17 bases lying between them. Clones were sequenced by immunoSEQ multiplex PCR, and TCRdb holds only the in-frame ones, with some missing. The sample lists around 110,000 clones; under 90% were seen once. The chain carries TRBV5-4 and TRBJ2-1; D possibly corresponds to TRBD2 (6 bases). The clonotype comes from an older woman with acute or convalescent COVID-19. The specimen was peripheral blood. CDR3 sequence: CASSLAQAAGSQFF. The CDR3 nucleotides read TGTGCCAGCAGCTTGGCCCAGGCGGCGGGGAGTCAGTTCTTC.